This TCR beta chain derives from a study of tissue T cells after allogeneic stem cell transplantation. To note about this clone: Gene labels here are mouse ones. The CDR3 end falls 1 residue outside the read, so it is completed with the germline J gene.

The protocol was immunoSEQ multiplex PCR, while the TCRdb copy is restricted to in-frame clones and leaves out a portion. This sample yields roughly 3,900 clones, of which approximately 48% are seen a single time; approximately 10% belongs to the top ten. Time point: mouse harvest day 7 after allogeneic transplant. The graft held 10^6 splenic CD5+ T cells and 10^7 T-cell-depleted bone marrow cells. Germline CDR1 KGHPV, CDR2 FQNQEV (reference sequence). The CDR3 runs 13 residues. After removal of 10 bases from V and 0 bases from J, the junction contained 4 bases not matched to a gene. The gene calls are TRBV26 and TRBJ2-5, with 7 bases matching TRBD2. The specimen sequenced was lymph node tissue. The sequence came from a female BALB/c mouse given C57BL/6 T cells with graft-versus-host disease after an allogeneic hematopoietic cell transplant. The CDR3 bases that were read are TGTGCCACGCTCTGGGGGAACCAAGACACCCAGTAC. Protein sequence: CATLWGNQDTQY. The CDR3 in full is CATLWGNQDTQYF.